This T cell receptor (beta chain) was sequenced in a study of cytomegalovirus exposure and HLA in healthy donors. Study-level information: About 80 million unique TCRs from HLA-typed donors made up an early data release.

J was trimmed by 1 base and V by 4 bases; bases with no gene match: 8. Germline V lookup: CDR1 SGHNT, CDR2 YYREEE (reference sequence). CDR3 size: 16 residues. Donors counted as nominally healthy when sampled, yet unrecorded immune exposures were likely. Broader study findings: Apparent HLA restriction characterized most CMV-associated TCR beta chains in a later analysis.

PCR was performed using 60 Vbeta and 13 Jbeta primers. Data came from immunoSEQ multiplex PCR; TCRdb stores just in-frame clones and leaves some out. The sample lists around 98,000 clones; more than 70% were seen once. A word on this clone: As yet, its antigen is unknown.

Sequenced material: PBMCs. This sequence was found in a woman between 40 and 55 years old in good health and CMV-seronegative. The rearrangement links TRBV5-4 to TRBJ2-4; 7 bases fit TRBD1. The CDR3 region is CASSKTGSGAKNIQYF. Written as DNA, the CDR3 is TGTGCCAGCAGCAAGACAGGGAGTGGGGCCAAAAACATTCAGTACTTC.